These 7 T cell receptor beta chains were sequenced from one sample in a study of blood T cell repertoires in COVID-19. Clones were read by immunoSEQ multiplex PCR, and TCRdb kept only the in-frame ones, dropping some. The repertoire consists of about 180,000 clones, with about 85% occurring once and the leading ten covering about 6.9%. Input material: peripheral blood. Receptor source: a man older than 75 with COVID-19, enrolled during active disease.

The J gene is TRBJ2-5, the V gene TRBV5-1, with TRBD1 identical over 10 bases. Germline trimming cut 4 bases from V and 9 bases from J; bases unmatched to any gene: 12. This CDR3 contains 15 residues. CDR1 and CDR2 (germline): SGHRS, YFSETQ. CDR3 sequence (DNA): TGCGCCAGCAGCACCAGGGACAGGGGACCAGGGGCCCAGTACTTC. Translated: CASSTRDRGPGAQYF.

The genes are TRBV21-1 and TRBJ1-6; TRBD1, as called in the table, went unchecked against the DNA. TRBV21-1 is shown as a pseudogene. The CDR3 runs to 19 residues. This CDR3 reads CASSPRDRATSSYNSPLHF. In DNA, the CDR3 is TGTGCCAGCAGCCCCCGGGACAGGGCTACTAGCTCCTATAATTCACCCCTCCACTTT.

This chain links TRBV11-2 with TRBJ1-6; D is unresolved. Germline values: CDR1 SGHAT, CDR2 FQNNGV. This CDR3 spans 16 amino acids. The V end lost 5 bases, the J end lost 2 bases, and 13 bases lay between the germline ends. CDR3 amino acids: CASSPNSEAYNSPLHF. CDR3 bases: TGTGCCAGCAGCCCCAATAGTGAGGCCTATAATTCACCCCTCCACTTT.

This chain uses TRBV11-3 with TRBJ1-1, with 7 positions matching TRBD1. The CDR3 runs to 13 residues. Trimming removed 1 base from V and 7 bases from J; junction bases left unmatched: 3. CDR1 is SGHNT and CDR2 is YENEEA in the germline V gene. In DNA, the CDR3 is TGTGCCAGCAGCTTAGGACAGGGAGGTGAAGCTTTCTTT. Residues: CASSLGQGGEAFF.

V gene TRBV13 combines with J gene TRBJ2-3, with 8 bases lining up with TRBD1. The germline gives CDR1 PRHDT, CDR2 FYEKMQ (reference sequence). The V gene end was trimmed by 5 bases and the J gene end by 2 bases; junction bases not matched to a gene: 12. There are 17 residues in the CDR3. CDR3 loop: CASSPFEGDRYTDTQYF. As DNA, the CDR3 is TGTGCCAGCAGCCCCTTCGAAGGGGACAGGTACACAGATACGCAGTATTTT.

This clone was counted between two and nine times. This same CDR3 is encoded by further DNA sequences in the sample. The chain combines TRBV5-1 with TRBJ1-5, with 9 bases matching TRBD1. This CDR3 spans 15 amino acids. Looked up from germline, CDR1 is SGHRS and CDR2 is YFSETQ. V was pared by 4 bases and J by 4 bases, with 6 bases of the junction left unmatched. The CDR3 loop is CASSLGDRVNQPQHF. In nucleotides, the CDR3 is TGCGCCAGCAGCCTGGGGGACAGGGTGAATCAGCCCCAGCATTTT.

This clone showed up just once. V is TRBV6-5 and J is TRBJ1-2; 8 nucleotides match TRBD1. The CDR3 covers 14 residues. With 1 base clipped from V and 7 bases from J, the junction kept 5 bases outside the gene matches. Germline V CDR1 and CDR2: MNHEY, SVGAGI. The CDR3 sequence: CASSYLRTGIGYTF. The CDR3 DNA reads as TGTGCCAGCAGTTACTTGAGGACAGGGATTGGCTACACCTTC.